This T cell receptor (beta chain) comes out of a study of cytomegalovirus exposure and HLA in healthy donors. General observations from the study: Analysis was performed later, and it showed HLA-associated TCR beta chains to be more clonally expanded than equally common others. Specific recognition of CMV antigens was confirmed in vitro for a few chains (all CMV-associated).

This CDR3 has 17 residues. The primer mix had 60 Vbeta and 13 Jbeta primers. TCRdb's table, derived via immunoSEQ multiplex PCR, lists solely in-frame clones and lacks some. The data contain about 200,000 clones, about four fifths of them singletons. Remarks on this clone: Its target is unknown.

This receptor was obtained from a man aged 35 to 55 in good health and CMV-seropositive. This chain links TRBV21-1 with TRBJ1-2; the table names TRBD1, a call not compared with the DNA. TRBV21-1 is described as a pseudogene. Sequencing used PBMCs. Here the CDR3 reads CASSKVKPRGLGYGYTF. The DNA for the CDR3 is TGTGCCAGCAGCAAAGTGAAGCCCAGGGGGCTGGGCTATGGCTACACCTTC.